The clone carrying this TCR beta chain was picked up many times. Produced via immunoSEQ multiplex PCR; TCRdb's table is partial and in-frame only. The sample shows 20,000 to 30,000 clones, none of them appearing just once. This entry belongs to a study of T cells after posttransplantation cyclophosphamide. Trimming pared 3 bases from V and 8 bases from J, leaving 8 bases between. This CDR3 spans 13 amino acids. CDR1 is MGHDK, CDR2 SYGVNS, per germline. The chain is built from TRBV25-1 and TRBJ1-6; D remains unclear. The receptor was isolated from a woman aged 50 to 60 in good health, CMV-negative, and a related stem cell transplant donor. Source material: PBMCs. The CDR3 protein is CASSETRDSPLHF. DNA of the CDR3: TGTGCCAGCAGTGAGACGAGGGATTCACCCCTCCACTTT.